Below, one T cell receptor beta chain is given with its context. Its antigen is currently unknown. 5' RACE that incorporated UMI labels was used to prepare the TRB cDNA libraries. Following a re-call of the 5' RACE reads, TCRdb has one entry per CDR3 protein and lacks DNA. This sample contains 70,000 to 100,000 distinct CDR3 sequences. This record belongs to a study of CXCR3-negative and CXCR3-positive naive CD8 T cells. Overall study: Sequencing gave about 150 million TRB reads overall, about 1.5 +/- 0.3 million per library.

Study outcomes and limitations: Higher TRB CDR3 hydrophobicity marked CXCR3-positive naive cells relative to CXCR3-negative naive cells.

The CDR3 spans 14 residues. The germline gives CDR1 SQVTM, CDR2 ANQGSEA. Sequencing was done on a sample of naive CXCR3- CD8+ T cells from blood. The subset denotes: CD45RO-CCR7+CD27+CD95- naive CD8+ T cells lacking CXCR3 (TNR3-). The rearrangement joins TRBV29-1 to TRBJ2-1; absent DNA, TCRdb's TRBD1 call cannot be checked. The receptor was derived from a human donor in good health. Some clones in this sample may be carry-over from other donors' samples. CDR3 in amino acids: CSVEIGDGYNEQFF.